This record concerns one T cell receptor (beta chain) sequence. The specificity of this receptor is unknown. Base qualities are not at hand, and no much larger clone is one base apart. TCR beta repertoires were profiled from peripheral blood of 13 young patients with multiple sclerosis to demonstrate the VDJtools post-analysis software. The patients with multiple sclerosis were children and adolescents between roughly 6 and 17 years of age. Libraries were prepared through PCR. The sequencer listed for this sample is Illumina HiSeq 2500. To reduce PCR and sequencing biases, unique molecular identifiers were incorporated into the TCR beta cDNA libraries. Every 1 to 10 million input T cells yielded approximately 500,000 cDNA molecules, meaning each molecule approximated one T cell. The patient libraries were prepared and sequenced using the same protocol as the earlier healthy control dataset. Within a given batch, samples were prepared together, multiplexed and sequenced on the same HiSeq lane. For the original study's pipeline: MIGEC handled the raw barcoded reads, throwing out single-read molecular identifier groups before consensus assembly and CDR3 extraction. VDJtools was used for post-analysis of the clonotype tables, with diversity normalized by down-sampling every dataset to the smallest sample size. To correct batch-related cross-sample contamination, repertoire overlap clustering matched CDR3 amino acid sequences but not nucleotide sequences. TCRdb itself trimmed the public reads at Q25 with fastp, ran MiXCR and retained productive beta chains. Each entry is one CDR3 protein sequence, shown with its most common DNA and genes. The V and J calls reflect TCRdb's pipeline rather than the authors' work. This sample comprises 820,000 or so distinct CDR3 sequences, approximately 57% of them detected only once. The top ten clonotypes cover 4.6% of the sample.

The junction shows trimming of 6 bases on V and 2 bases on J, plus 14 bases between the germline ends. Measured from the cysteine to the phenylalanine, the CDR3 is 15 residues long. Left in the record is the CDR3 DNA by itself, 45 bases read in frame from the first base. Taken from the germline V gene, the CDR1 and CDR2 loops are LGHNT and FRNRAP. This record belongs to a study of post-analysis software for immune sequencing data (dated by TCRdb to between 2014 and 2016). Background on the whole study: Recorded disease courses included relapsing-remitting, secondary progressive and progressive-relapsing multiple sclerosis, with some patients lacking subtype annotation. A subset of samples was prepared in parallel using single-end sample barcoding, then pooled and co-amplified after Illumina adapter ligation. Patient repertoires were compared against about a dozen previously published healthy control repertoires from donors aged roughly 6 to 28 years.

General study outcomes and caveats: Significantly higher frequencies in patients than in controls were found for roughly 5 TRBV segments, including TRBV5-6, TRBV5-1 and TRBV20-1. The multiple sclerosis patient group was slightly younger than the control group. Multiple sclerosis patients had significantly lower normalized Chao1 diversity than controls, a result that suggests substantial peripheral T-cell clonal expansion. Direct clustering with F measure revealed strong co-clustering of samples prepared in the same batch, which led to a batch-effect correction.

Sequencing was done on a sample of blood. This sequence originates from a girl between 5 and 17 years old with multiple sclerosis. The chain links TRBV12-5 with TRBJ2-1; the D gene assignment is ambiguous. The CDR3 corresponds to CASGQRARAYNEQFF. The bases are TGTGCTAGTGGGCAGAGAGCGCGCGCCTACAATGAGCAGTTCTTC.